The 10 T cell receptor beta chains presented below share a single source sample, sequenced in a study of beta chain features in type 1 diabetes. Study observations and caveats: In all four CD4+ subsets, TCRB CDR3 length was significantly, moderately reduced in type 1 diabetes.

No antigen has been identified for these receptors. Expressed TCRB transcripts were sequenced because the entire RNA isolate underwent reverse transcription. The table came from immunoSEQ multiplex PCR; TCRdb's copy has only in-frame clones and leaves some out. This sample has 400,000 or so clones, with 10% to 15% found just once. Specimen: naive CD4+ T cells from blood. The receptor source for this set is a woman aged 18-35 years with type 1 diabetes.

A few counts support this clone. The CDR3 bases are TGTGCCAGCAGTCCCAGACAGGGATCCGGCGGCTACACCTTC. Encoded protein: CASSPRQGSGGYTF. This chain joins TRBV27 and TRBJ1-2; TRBD1 matches 7 bases. CDR1 and CDR2 from the germline V gene are MNHEY and SMNVEV (reference sequence). The ends lost 5 bases at V and 8 bases at J; junction bases unmatched: 11. The length of the CDR3 is 14 residues.

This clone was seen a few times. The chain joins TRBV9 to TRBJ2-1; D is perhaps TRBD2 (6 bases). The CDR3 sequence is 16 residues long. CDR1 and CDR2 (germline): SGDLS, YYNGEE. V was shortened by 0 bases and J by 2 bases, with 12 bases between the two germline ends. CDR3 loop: CASSVGGRTTYNEQFF. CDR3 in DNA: TGTGCCAGCAGCGTAGGGGGGAGGACCACCTACAATGAGCAGTTCTTC.

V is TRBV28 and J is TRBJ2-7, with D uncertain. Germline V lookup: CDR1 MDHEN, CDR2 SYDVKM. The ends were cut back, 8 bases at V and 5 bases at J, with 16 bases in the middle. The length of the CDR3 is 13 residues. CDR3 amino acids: CASSTIPIDEQYF. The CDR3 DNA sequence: TGTGCCAGCTCCACTATCCCCATCGACGAGCAGTACTTC.

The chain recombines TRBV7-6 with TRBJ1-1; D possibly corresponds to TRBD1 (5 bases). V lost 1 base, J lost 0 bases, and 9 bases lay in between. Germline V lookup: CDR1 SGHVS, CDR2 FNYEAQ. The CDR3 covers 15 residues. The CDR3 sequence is CASSLEAGLNTEAFF. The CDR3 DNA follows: TGTGCCAGCAGCTTAGAGGCAGGGCTGAACACTGAAGCTTTCTTT.

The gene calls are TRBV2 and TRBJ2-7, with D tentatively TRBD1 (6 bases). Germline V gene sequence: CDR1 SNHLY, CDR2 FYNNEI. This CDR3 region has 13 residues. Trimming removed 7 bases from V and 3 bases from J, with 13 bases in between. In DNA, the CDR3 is TGTGCCAGCACCGGGTGGGACAACTACGAGCAGTACTTC. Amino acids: CASTGWDNYEQYF.

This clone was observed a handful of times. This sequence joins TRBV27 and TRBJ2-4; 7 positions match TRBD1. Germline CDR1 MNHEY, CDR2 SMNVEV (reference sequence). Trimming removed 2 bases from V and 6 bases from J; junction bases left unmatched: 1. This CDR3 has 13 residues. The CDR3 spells CASSLKGANIQYF. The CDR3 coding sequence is TGTGCCAGCAGTTTAAAGGGGGCAAACATTCAGTACTTC.

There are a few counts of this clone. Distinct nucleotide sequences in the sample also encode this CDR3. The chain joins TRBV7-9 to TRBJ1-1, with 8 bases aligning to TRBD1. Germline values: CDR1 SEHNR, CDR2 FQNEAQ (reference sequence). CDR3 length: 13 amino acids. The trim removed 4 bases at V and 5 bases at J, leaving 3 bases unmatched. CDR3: CASSSQGGTEAFF. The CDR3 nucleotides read TGTGCCAGCAGCTCACAGGGGGGGACTGAAGCTTTCTTT.

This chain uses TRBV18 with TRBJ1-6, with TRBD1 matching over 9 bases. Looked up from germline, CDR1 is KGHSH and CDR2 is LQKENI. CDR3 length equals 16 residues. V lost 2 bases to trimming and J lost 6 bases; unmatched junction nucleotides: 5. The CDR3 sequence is CASSPNWDRANSPLHF. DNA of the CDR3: TGTGCCAGCTCACCAAATTGGGACAGGGCTAATTCACCCCTCCACTTT.

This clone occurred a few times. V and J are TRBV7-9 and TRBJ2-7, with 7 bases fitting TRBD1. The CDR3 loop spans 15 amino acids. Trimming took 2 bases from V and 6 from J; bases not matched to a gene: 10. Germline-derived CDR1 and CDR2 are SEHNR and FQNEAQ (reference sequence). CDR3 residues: CASSLRAGTDPEQYF. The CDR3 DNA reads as TGTGCCAGCAGCTTACGCGCCGGGACAGACCCCGAGCAGTACTTC.

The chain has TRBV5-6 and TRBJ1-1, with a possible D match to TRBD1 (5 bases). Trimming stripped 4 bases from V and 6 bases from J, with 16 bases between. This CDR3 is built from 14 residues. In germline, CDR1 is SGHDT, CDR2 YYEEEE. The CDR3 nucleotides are TGTGCCAGCAGCCTTTCCCTTAAGGGGCCTGAAGCTTTCTTT. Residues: CASSLSLKGPEAFF.